This T cell receptor beta chain is from a study of CD8 T cells in Susac syndrome. Random-hexamer reverse transcription was applied to about 0.5 to 1 ug RNA. The CDR3 of TCR beta was amplified by immunoSEQ multiplex PCR across 54 Vbeta and 13 Jbeta. TCRdb independently ran MiXCR on the immunoSEQ multiplex PCR reads; one entry per CDR3 protein. Of about 140,000 distinct CDR3 sequences in the sample, approximately 95% were seen once. The CDR3 loop spans 13 amino acids. Germline V gene lookup returns CDR1 DFQATT and CDR2 SNEGSKA (reference sequence). With V trimmed by 6 bases and J by 6 bases, 7 bases remained unmatched. Negative isolation was used for CD8+ and CD4+ T cells and FACS enrichment for TEMRA cells.

The receptor was isolated from a human donor with multiple sclerosis. What was sequenced was CD4+ T cells from PBMCs. The V and J genes are TRBV20-1 and TRBJ1-5; TRBD1 agrees at 8 bases. CDR3 sequence: CSARRQGSQPQHF. As DNA, the CDR3 is TGCAGTGCGAGGAGACAGGGGAGTCAGCCCCAGCATTTT.